This T cell receptor beta chain was sequenced for a study of blood T cell repertoires in COVID-19. Study at large: Researchers got acute and convalescent COVID-19 samples from the United States, Italy and Spain. In each case, the material was cDNA or gDNA derived from T cells, B-cell-depleted T cells, or PBMCs.

Clinical history as reported by participants underpinned cohort assignment. As processed by the authors: From reference gene primer amplification, estimates of nucleated cell counts were derived. Assay used: immunoSEQ multiplex PCR; TCRdb lists only in-frame clones, some missing. The DNA was the basis for D and trimming; V, J and clone size are from that table. The sample has about 260,000 clones; about 87% are singletons. The germline CDR1 and CDR2 sequences are WSHSY and SAAADI. Trimming cost V 8 bases and J 5 bases; bases outside gene matches: 4. The CDR3 is 13 residues long. The genes are TRBV10-2 and TRBJ2-3; the match to TRBD2 covers 10 bases. The sequence was obtained from a woman aged 25 to 39 with acute COVID-19. Sequenced input: PBMCs or T cells enriched from blood (not recorded which). The CDR3 spells CASASGRVDTQYF. The CDR3 region has the DNA TGCGCCAGCGCTAGCGGGAGAGTAGATACGCAGTATTTT.